These 10 T cell receptor beta chains share one sample of origin, sequenced in a study of T cells in Graves' hyperthyroidism and ophthalmopathy. RNA transcripts were the template for amplifying TCR beta CDR3 regions. Primed by the HTBI set, a first-round RT-PCR was run on the TCR CDR3. TCRdb processed the multiplex PCR reads anew with MiXCR; each CDR3 protein has one entry. Of hundreds of thousands of distinct CDR3 sequences listed, about 45% are singletons. The sequenced sample was peripheral blood or thyroid tissue (not recorded which). The receptors stem from an adult man with Graves' disease, either hyperthyroidism or ophthalmopathy (not recorded which).

A note on this clonotype: A much larger clone sits a single nucleotide away, making a read error possible. J is TRBJ1-5 and V is TRBV11-1; D is undetermined. CDR1 and CDR2 from the germline V gene are SGHAT and FQDESV (reference sequence). This CDR3 is built from 16 residues. Trimming pared 3 bases from V and 2 bases from J, leaving 14 bases between. The CDR3 loop reads CASSFPSVRCNQPQHF. In DNA form, the CDR3 reads TGTGCCAGCAGCTTCCCAAGTGTACGGTGCAATCAGCCCCAGCATTTT.

The chain is built from TRBV20-1 and TRBJ1-5; 10 nucleotides line up with TRBD1. The CDR3 covers 14 residues. The V segment lost 0 bases and the J segment 9 bases; nucleotides outside the gene matches: 5. The germline V gene encodes CDR1 DFQATT and CDR2 SNEGSKA (reference sequence). For the CDR3, the DNA is TGCAGTGCTAGAGAGACAGGGGGCGGGGGGCCCCAGCATTTT. Amino acid sequence: CSARETGGGGPQHF.

V is TRBV25-1 and J is TRBJ1-1, with a tentative D call TRBD1 (6 bases). V shed 9 bases and J shed 5 bases, with 22 bases lying between them. Germline V lookup: CDR1 MGHDK, CDR2 SYGVNS. The CDR3 has 15 amino acids. The CDR3 coding sequence is TGTGCCAGTAGTATCGGCAGGGGAAGGGGAACTGAAGCTTTCTTT. Protein: CASSIGRGRGTEAFF.

V is TRBV29-1 and J is TRBJ1-1, with 9 bases fitting TRBD1. V lost 2 bases, J lost 6 bases, and 7 bases stayed unmatched. The CDR3 extends over 14 amino acids. Germline CDR1 and CDR2: SQVTM and ANQGSEA. CDR3 in amino acids: CSVELSGQGPEAFF. The DNA for the CDR3 is TGCAGCGTTGAATTGTCGGGACAGGGCCCTGAAGCTTTCTTT.

This clonotype was picked up many times. The V gene is TRBV20-1, the J gene TRBJ2-5, with 12 bases fitting TRBD2. This CDR3 has 14 residues. Germline CDR1 DFQATT, CDR2 SNEGSKA (reference sequence). The V segment lost 6 bases and the J segment 4 bases; nucleotides outside the gene matches: 6. CDR3 amino acids: CSADGLAGRETQYF. CDR3 bases: TGCAGTGCAGACGGACTAGCGGGAAGAGAGACCCAGTACTTC.

This clonotype is a singleton in its sample. The gene calls are TRBV5-1 and TRBJ1-1; perhaps TRBD1 as D (6 bases). Germline V CDR1 and CDR2: SGHRS, YFSETQ. The CDR3 has 15 amino acids. With 4 bases removed from V and 0 bases from J, the gap between germline ends came to 13 bases. The CDR3 spells CASSEGGRMNTEAFF. The CDR3 DNA reads as TGCGCCAGCAGCGAGGGGGGCAGGATGAACACTGAAGCTTTCTTT. Full variable domain (remainder filled in from reference TRBV5-1 and TRBJ1-1): KAGVTQTPRYLIKTRGQQVTLSCSPISGHRSVSWYQQTPGQGLQFLFEYFSETQRNKGNFPGRFSGRQFSNSRSEMNVSTLELGDSALYLCASSEGGRMNTEAFFGQGTRLTVV.

The rearrangement links TRBV29-1 to TRBJ1-2, with 8 bases fitting TRBD1. The ends lost 5 bases at V and 6 bases at J; junction bases unmatched: 5. This CDR3 region has 12 residues. Germline CDR1 is SQVTM and CDR2 is ANQGSEA. The CDR3 sequence: CSVWGQEDGYTF. The CDR3 DNA follows: TGCAGCGTTTGGGGACAGGAGGATGGCTACACCTTC. The full variable domain, with the rest looked up from reference TRBV29-1 and TRBJ1-2, is SAVISQKPSRDICQRGTSLTIQCQVDSQVTMMFWYRQQPGQSLTLIATANQGSEATYESGFVIDKFPISRPNLTFSTLTVSNMSPEDSSIYLCSVWGQEDGYTFGSGTRLTVV.

The V call is TRBV25-1, the J call TRBJ1-4; a possible D gene is TRBD1 (5 bases). Germline V lookup: CDR1 MGHDK, CDR2 SYGVNS. V was cut by 7 bases and J by 4 bases, with 13 bases left in between. This CDR3 is built from 14 residues. CDR3: CASNGGGDNEKLFF. The CDR3 DNA follows: TGTGCCAGCAACGGCGGGGGGGATAATGAAAAACTGTTTTTT.

Concerning this clonotype: A much larger clone is a single base away; this may be a read error. The chain links TRBV15 to TRBJ1-1; tentatively, D is TRBD1 (5 bases). CDR1 is LNHNV and CDR2 is YYDKDF in the germline V gene (reference sequence). V lost 1 base to trimming and J lost 11 bases, with 14 bases between them. This CDR3 has 13 amino acids. The CDR3 DNA reads as TGTGCCACCAGCAGAGGGGCGGGGGGTGGTGCTTTCTTT. Its translation: CATSRGAGGGAFF.

The rearrangement links TRBV15 to TRBJ2-7, with TRBD1 matching 8 bases. Trimming at V came to 8 bases and at J to 0 bases, leaving 12 bases not matched to a gene. This CDR3 is built from 16 residues. From germline, CDR1 is LNHNV and CDR2 YYDKDF (reference sequence). The CDR3 coding sequence is TGTGCCACCTACCCTGACAGGGGAACCAGCTCCTACGAGCAGTACTTC. It specifies CATYPDRGTSSYEQYF.